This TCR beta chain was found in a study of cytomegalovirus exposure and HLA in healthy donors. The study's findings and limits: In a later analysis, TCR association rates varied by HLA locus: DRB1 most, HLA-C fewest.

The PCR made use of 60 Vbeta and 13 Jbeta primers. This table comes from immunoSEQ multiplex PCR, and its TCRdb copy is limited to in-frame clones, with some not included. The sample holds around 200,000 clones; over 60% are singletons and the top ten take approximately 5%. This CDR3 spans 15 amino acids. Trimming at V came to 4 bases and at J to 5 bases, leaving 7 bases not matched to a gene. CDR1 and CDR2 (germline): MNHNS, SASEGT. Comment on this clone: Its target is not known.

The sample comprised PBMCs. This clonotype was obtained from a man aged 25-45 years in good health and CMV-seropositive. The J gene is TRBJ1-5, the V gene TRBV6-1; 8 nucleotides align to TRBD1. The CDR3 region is CASSGGTGRDQPQHF. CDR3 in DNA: TGTGCCAGCAGTGGAGGGACAGGCCGGGATCAGCCCCAGCATTTT.